This T cell receptor beta chain emerged from a study of T cells expressing NK-cell markers. Study details: Sorted T-cell subsets CD3+CD56+NKG2C+, CD3+CD56+NKG2C- and CD3+CD56-NKG2C+ were TCR beta-sequenced.

Findings of the study overall: Six or seven donors had dominant NKG2C+ clonotypes that comprised roughly 1.0-8% of their CD8+ T cells. These clonotypes also led the CD3+CD56-NKG2C+ fraction in a few donors.

For TCR beta, cDNA was produced by 5'RACE template switching with UMIs. From the 5' RACE reads, TCRdb lists one entry per CDR3 protein and no DNA. Here the sample table reports about 160,000 distinct CDR3 sequences. The CDR3 loop spans 13 amino acids. The germline gives CDR1 GTSNPN, CDR2 SVGIG (reference sequence). As concerns this clonotype: Its antigen is still unknown.

The specimen sequenced was blood T cells: a sorted CD56 or NKG2C T cell subset, CD4+ or CD8+ T cells, or bulk PBMC T cells (not recorded which). The V and J genes are TRBV30 and TRBJ1-5. The TCR comes from a woman between 18 and 69 years old in good health. CDR3 loop: CACGLLTSQPQHF.